This entry describes one TCR beta chain. This sample was included in a study of blood T cell repertoires in COVID-19. Study summary: Specimens from acute and convalescent COVID-19 originated in the United States, Italy and Spain.

Profiling relied on immunoSEQ multiplex PCR, and the TCRdb table lists in-frame clones only, not all of them. The data show fewer than 500,000 clones, roughly 89% seen once. The germline V gene encodes CDR1 MNHNY and CDR2 SVGAGI (reference sequence). Deletions cut 3 bases from V and 5 bases from J, with 8 bases between. CDR3 length: 13 residues. Sequencing input: peripheral blood. The TCR comes from a woman in her 30s with active or convalescent COVID-19. The V and J genes are TRBV6-6 and TRBJ1-5; D is undetermined. Here the CDR3 reads CASSYLPDQPQHF. The CDR3 bases are TGTGCCAGCAGTTATTTGCCAGATCAGCCCCAGCATTTT.